This TCR beta chain was retrieved from a study of response to subunit inactivated influenza vaccine. This clonotype was recorded many times. The CDR3 is 16 residues long. V lost 2 bases to trimming and J lost 0 bases, with 12 bases between them. Germline V lookup: CDR1 MNHEY, CDR2 SMNVEV (reference sequence). TCRdb re-called the RT-PCR reads with MiXCR, one entry per CDR3 protein. This sample carries under 200,000 distinct CDR3 sequences, approximately 12% of them seen once, and the ten largest clones take 25% to 30%. This sample also appeared in a second study, on T cells expressing NK-cell markers. From that report: UMIs were included in TCR beta cDNA generated by 5'RACE template switching.

Sequencing used CD8+ T cells sorted from PBMCs, obtained 11 to 12 days after vaccination. The receptor comes from a man aged 50 to 60 who received an inactivated influenza vaccine. The genes are TRBV27 and TRBJ2-3; D remains unclear. CDR3 region: CASSLVPGSSTDTQYF. In nucleotides, the CDR3 is TGTGCCAGCAGTTTAGTTCCGGGTTCTAGCACAGATACGCAGTATTTT.